Below are 13 T cell receptor beta chains sequenced from a single sample in a study of blood T cell repertoires in COVID-19. Method: immunoSEQ multiplex PCR; TCRdb's copy keeps in-frame clones and lacks some. The sample carries some 150,000 clones, about four fifths recorded once. Sequences were obtained from peripheral blood. The origin of the receptors is a man aged 55 to 70 with acute or convalescent COVID-19.

The gene calls are TRBV19 and TRBJ1-1; D gene uncertain. Looked up from germline, CDR1 is LNHDA and CDR2 is SQIVND (reference sequence). Trimming left V 6 bases short and J 5 bases short, with 28 bases between. The length of the CDR3 is 18 residues. Here the CDR3 DNA reads TGTGCCAGTAGGTCTGGCGGCTACGACCTTTACGGCGGGACTGAAGCTTTCTTT. Its translation: CASRSGGYDLYGGTEAFF.

The CDR3 region is CASSSRGQYKFSYEQYF. CDR3 nucleotide sequence: TGTGCCAGCAGTAGCAGGGGACAATACAAATTCTCCTACGAGCAGTACTTC. The chain couples TRBV28 to TRBJ2-7; D is perhaps TRBD1 (6 bases). CDR1 MDHEN and CDR2 SYDVKM come from the germline V gene. V lost 5 bases to trimming and J lost 0 bases, with 20 bases between them. There are 17 residues in the CDR3.

This clone was observed once. The chain carries TRBV18 and TRBJ2-7, with 7 bases fitting TRBD2. Trimming cost V 4 bases and J 7 bases; bases outside gene matches: 4. CDR3 length: 12 amino acids. The germline V gene encodes CDR1 KGHSH and CDR2 LQKENI. CDR3 sequence (DNA): TGTGCCAGCTCACGGGACGGGAGGGAGCAGTACTTC. Protein sequence: CASSRDGREQYF.

This chain joins TRBV7-2 and TRBJ2-2, with D tentatively TRBD1 (6 bases). Germline V gene sequence: CDR1 SGHTA, CDR2 FQGNSA. The V gene lost 5 bases and the J gene lost 6 bases, with 13 bases spanning the gap. This CDR3 spans 14 amino acids. CDR3 DNA sequence: TGTGCCAGCAGCCCACAGGGTACGGCCGGGGAGCTGTTTTTT. Protein sequence: CASSPQGTAGELFF.

The chain recombines TRBV19 with TRBJ1-5; D not certain. Germline V gives CDR1 LNHDA, CDR2 SQIVND (reference sequence). CDR3 length: 13 residues. V was clipped by 5 bases and J by 4 bases, with 9 bases between them. For the CDR3, the DNA is TGTGCCAGTAGTGTCGATCGGAATCAGCCCCAGCATTTT. Its translation is CASSVDRNQPQHF.

This clone was picked up a small number of times. The chain combines TRBV28 with TRBJ2-3; perhaps TRBD1 as D (6 bases). There are 15 residues in the CDR3. Germline values: CDR1 MDHEN, CDR2 SYDVKM. V dropped 5 bases and J dropped 1 base, with 13 bases sitting between them. The CDR3 nucleotides read TGTGCCAGCAGTCTAATGGGACAAGGCACAGATACGCAGTATTTT. It codes for CASSLMGQGTDTQYF.

V gene TRBV5-8 combines with J gene TRBJ2-2, with 10 bases matching TRBD1. The CDR3 consists of 18 residues. CDR1 and CDR2 (germline): SGHTS, YDEGEE. J was trimmed by 0 bases and V by 4 bases; bases with no gene match: 9. Here the CDR3 DNA reads TGTGCCAGCAGCCCGGGGACAGGGGCCATCGCGAACACCGGGGAGCTGTTTTTT. This translates into CASSPGTGAIANTGELFF.

The gene calls are TRBV5-6 and TRBJ1-3, with D perhaps TRBD1 (6 bases). Germline V gives CDR1 SGHDT, CDR2 YYEEEE. The CDR3 runs to 14 residues. Trimming pared 3 bases from V and 2 bases from J, leaving 9 bases between. In nucleotides, the CDR3 is TGTGCCAGCAGCTCCCGGACAGCTGGAAACACCATATATTTT. Its translation: CASSSRTAGNTIYF.

This chain joins TRBV5-1 and TRBJ2-1, with TRBD2 as a possible D gene (6 bases). CDR3 length: 16 residues. Germline V lookup: CDR1 SGHRS, CDR2 YFSETQ. V dropped 3 bases and J dropped 0 bases, with 13 bases sitting between them. CDR3: CASSWAGRSSYNEQFF. For the CDR3, the DNA is TGCGCCAGCAGCTGGGCGGGGAGGAGCTCCTACAATGAGCAGTTCTTC.

This clone was seen once. The chain couples TRBV18 to TRBJ1-5; D remains unclear. This CDR3 region has 13 residues. CDR1 and CDR2 (germline): KGHSH, LQKENI. Between the trimmed V and J ends, which lost 2 bases and 4 bases, there was a span of 6 bases. The CDR3 DNA sequence: TGTGCCAGCTCACCAAGCGGGAATCAGCCCCAGCATTTT. Protein: CASSPSGNQPQHF.

J is TRBJ1-2 and V is TRBV5-6; 8 bases align to TRBD1. Germline CDR1 reads SGHDT; CDR2 reads YYEEEE. V lost 2 bases to trimming and J lost 2 bases; unmatched junction nucleotides: 2. This CDR3 is built from 14 residues. CDR3 sequence (DNA): TGTGCCAGCAGCTTATACAGGGGGAACTATGGCTACACCTTC. The encoded protein is CASSLYRGNYGYTF.

This chain links TRBV5-1 with TRBJ2-3; perhaps TRBD1 as D (5 bases). The CDR3 spans 14 residues. Deletions cut 4 bases from V and 0 bases from J, with 9 bases between. Germline V gene lookup returns CDR1 SGHRS and CDR2 YFSETQ. CDR3 loop: CASSEGASTDTQYF. The CDR3 DNA follows: TGCGCCAGCAGCGAAGGGGCTAGCACAGATACGCAGTATTTT.

CDR3 sequence (DNA): TGTGCCAGCAGCCTAGGGGGACAGACTGAAGCTTTCTTT. Translation: CASSLGGQTEAFF. This rearrangement joins TRBV14 to TRBJ1-1; 7 positions agree with TRBD1. This CDR3 has 13 amino acids. Germline-derived CDR1 and CDR2 are SGHDN and FVKESK. J gave up 5 bases and V 4 bases, and 4 bases lay outside the gene matches.